The 8 T cell receptor beta chains reported below all come from one sample, sequenced in a study of blood T cells in healthy people across ages. PCR was performed a second time for about 6 to 12 cycles using a sample-barcoded 5' primer and a J-beta primer mix. One entry per CDR3 protein, called by TCRdb with MiXCR from the 5' RACE reads. The sample holds about a million distinct CDR3 sequences; approximately 38% are singletons and the top ten take around 13%. The sequenced sample was blood. The receptor set was obtained from a man aged 18-30 years in good health.

The V and J genes are TRBV9 and TRBJ1-2; D not certain. The CDR3 sequence is 14 residues long. Germline CDR1 is SGDLS and CDR2 is YYNGEE. Deletions cut 6 bases from V and 1 base from J, with 13 bases between. The CDR3 reads CASTEGPINYGYTF. As DNA, the CDR3 is TGTGCCAGCACCGAAGGGCCGATTAACTATGGCTACACCTTC.

This clonotype has just a few counts. The rearrangement uses TRBV28 and TRBJ2-1; the D is unclear. Germline values: CDR1 MDHEN, CDR2 SYDVKM. The CDR3 has 16 amino acids. V was clipped by 5 bases and J by 3 bases, with 17 bases between them. The CDR3 here is CASSTVLGFVYNEQFF. CDR3 in DNA: TGTGCCAGCAGTACCGTCTTAGGGTTTGTCTACAATGAGCAGTTCTTC.

This clonotype appeared many times. The chain couples TRBV7-2 to TRBJ2-1, with 9 nucleotides matching TRBD1. The germline CDR1 and CDR2 sequences are SGHTA and FQGNSA. J was trimmed by 3 bases and V by 3 bases; bases with no gene match: 6. There are 16 residues in the CDR3. The CDR3 region has the DNA TGTGCCAGCAGCTTGCTTCGGGACAGGGTCTACAATGAGCAGTTCTTC. Amino acids: CASSLLRDRVYNEQFF.

The J gene is TRBJ2-5, the V gene TRBV28; 9 bases align to TRBD2. V lost 5 bases to trimming and J lost 1 base; unmatched junction nucleotides: 2. The CDR3 is made up of 14 amino acids. Germline V CDR1 and CDR2: MDHEN, SYDVKM. CDR3 nucleotide sequence: TGTGCCAGCAGTCGACTAGCGGTCCAAGAGACCCAGTACTTC. This translates into CASSRLAVQETQYF.

The chain employs TRBV6-1 and TRBJ2-7, with D tentatively TRBD1 (6 bases). V lost 7 bases to trimming and J lost 7 bases, with 23 bases between them. Germline V gives CDR1 MNHNS, CDR2 SASEGT. The CDR3 is made up of 15 amino acids. This CDR3 is CASMEVEGVWSEQYF. DNA of the CDR3: TGTGCCAGCATGGAGGTCGAGGGGGTCTGGAGTGAGCAGTACTTC.

J is TRBJ1-1 and V is TRBV6-5; D possibly corresponds to TRBD1 (6 bases). The V and J ends lost 2 bases and 5 bases respectively, with 15 bases between them. CDR1 is MNHEY, CDR2 SVGAGI, per germline. The CDR3 sequence is 15 residues long. CDR3 region: CASSYEGGSWTEAFF. The CDR3 DNA follows: TGTGCCAGCAGTTACGAAGGGGGATCATGGACTGAAGCTTTCTTT.

Remarks on this clonotype: A much larger clone is a single base away; this may be a read error. This chain links TRBV12-3 or TRBV12-4 with TRBJ1-2; no clear D gene. This CDR3 contains 14 residues. V was clipped by 5 bases and J by 4 bases, with 14 bases between them. The CDR3 DNA is TGTGCCAGCAGTGTGGGATCGGCGTCCTATGGCTACACCTTC. Translated: CASSVGSASYGYTF.

V is TRBV7-2 and J is TRBJ2-3, with TRBD2 matching 7 bases. The J segment lost 3 bases and the V segment lost 4 bases, leaving 16 bases of the junction unmatched. CDR1 is SGHTA and CDR2 is FQGNSA in the germline V gene. This CDR3 is 18 amino acids long. The CDR3: CASSSSPLGGSETDTQYF. The DNA for the CDR3 is TGTGCCAGCAGCTCCAGCCCTTTGGGCGGGAGTGAAACAGATACGCAGTATTTT.